This entry lists 20 T cell receptor beta chains sequenced from one sample in a study of CD8+CD57+ T cells in acquired aplastic anemia (dated by TCRdb to 2016 to 2019). Patients chosen for sequencing had shown expansion of CD8+CD57+ cells by flow cytometry. These reads were obtained on an Illumina HiSeq 2000. TCR beta VDJ combination and CDR3 sequence profiling used genomic DNA as the template. TCRdb's own reprocessing of the public reads used fastp at Q25 and MiXCR and kept productive beta chains. Every distinct CDR3 protein forms one entry, paired with its most common genes and DNA. The sample contains roughly 250,000 distinct CDR3 sequences, around 82% of them found a single time. Jointly, the top ten make up around 40% of the sample. Sequencing was carried out using sorted CD4+, CD8+, or CD8+CD57+ T cells (not recorded which) from PBMCs. The origin of the receptors is a human donor with aplastic anemia.

This clonotype occurred a few times. The V gene is TRBV9, the J gene TRBJ2-7; D not certain. CDR1 and CDR2 from the germline V gene are SGDLS and YYNGEE. Trimming pared 1 base from V and 3 bases from J, leaving 8 bases between. The CDR3 is 13 residues long. The CDR3 reads CASSVRPDYEQYF. CDR3 sequence (DNA): TGTGCCAGCAGCGTACGGCCAGACTACGAGCAGTACTTC.

The CDR3 protein is CAIRGTDTDTQYF. CDR3 DNA sequence: TGTGCCATCAGGGGGACAGACACAGATACGCAGTATTTT. The chain uses TRBV10-3 and TRBJ2-3; 7 bases are a match to TRBD1. Germline CDR1 and CDR2: ENHRY and SYGVKD. There are 13 residues in the CDR3. V shed 6 bases and J 2 bases; nucleotides not matched to a gene: 2.

The CDR3 here is CASSLEMTGGTEAFF. Here the CDR3 DNA reads TGTGCCAGCAGCTTAGAAATGACAGGGGGGACTGAAGCTTTCTTT. J is TRBJ1-1 and V is TRBV7-9; 9 bases are a match to TRBD1. V dropped 1 base and J dropped 5; count of bases not matched to a gene: 5. The CDR3 consists of 15 residues. CDR1 and CDR2 from the germline V gene are SEHNR and FQNEAQ (reference sequence).

This clonotype was seen at least ten times. V and J are TRBV4-1 and TRBJ2-1; 13 bases match TRBD2. The CDR3 is 15 residues long. Trimming took 3 bases from V and 10 from J; bases not matched to a gene: 6. Germline CDR1 reads MGHRA; CDR2 reads YSYEKL. The CDR3 loop reads CASSQISGLAGEQFF. CDR3 coding DNA: TGCGCCAGCAGCCAGATCTCGGGACTAGCGGGAGAGCAGTTCTTC.

The chain joins TRBV12-3 or TRBV12-4 to TRBJ1-2, with D perhaps matching TRBD1 (6 bases). V was shortened by 7 bases and J by 0 bases, with 15 bases between the two germline ends. The CDR3 length is 15 residues. The CDR3 DNA is TGTGCCAGCACCTTGGCGGGACAAACTAACTATGGCTACACCTTC. Translated: CASTLAGQTNYGYTF.

The rearrangement uses TRBV7-6 and TRBJ1-1; weak D call: TRBD1 (6 bases). This CDR3 region has 15 residues. Germline assignment: CDR1 SGHVS and CDR2 FNYEAQ. V was shortened by 1 base and J by 12 bases, with 21 bases between the two germline ends. The CDR3 loop reads CASSLVVRGGALSFF. The DNA of the CDR3 is TGTGCCAGCAGCTTAGTTGTGAGGGGGGGGGCGCTGTCTTTCTTT.

V is TRBV10-3 and J is TRBJ1-2; 7 bases fit TRBD1. The CDR3 is 13 amino acids. The V segment lost 6 bases and the J segment 6 bases; nucleotides outside the gene matches: 7. Looked up from germline, CDR1 is ENHRY and CDR2 is SYGVKD. CDR3 nucleotides: TGTGCCATCAGACCGAGGGACAGCCATGGCTACACCTTC. Translation gives CAIRPRDSHGYTF.

The chain employs TRBV9 and TRBJ2-3; D remains ambiguous. The better agreement between TRBJ1-5 and the DNA end casts doubt on the J call. The CDR3 is 14 residues long. Germline V gene data show CDR1 as SGDLS and CDR2 as YYNGEE. The CDR3 loop is CASSLARAAKAQHF. The CDR3, as DNA: TGTGCCAGCAGCTTAGCGCGAGCGGCCAAAGCGCAGCATTTT.

This clonotype has only one observation. The V gene is TRBV9, the J gene TRBJ2-5, with 9 positions matching TRBD2. This CDR3 is 17 amino acids long. With V trimmed by 0 bases and J by 6 bases, 12 bases remained unmatched. Germline V gene data show CDR1 as SGDLS and CDR2 as YYNGEE. CDR3: CASSVGRSGGNEQTQYF. The DNA for the CDR3 is TGTGCCAGCAGCGTAGGTAGGAGCGGGGGGAATGAGCAGACCCAGTACTTC.

This chain connects TRBV9 to TRBJ2-3; perhaps TRBD2 as D (5 bases). Germline loops: CDR1 SGDLS, CDR2 YYNGEE. The CDR3 spans 14 residues. V lost 4 bases, J lost 12 bases, and 21 bases lay in between. The CDR3 loop is CASSLYGNSYNQYF. CDR3 DNA sequence: TGTGCCAGCAGCTTATACGGGAACTCCTATAATCAGTATTTT.

This clonotype was seen just once. A read error is likely, as this CDR3 ends without the conserved phenylalanine or tryptophan. The limits of the CDR3 on the DNA are not certain, so only TCRdb's listed CDR3 is given. The chain links TRBV9 to TRBJ2-3; the table's D call, TRBD1, was not checked against the DNA. Germline CDR1 reads SGDLS; CDR2 reads YYNGEE. The CDR3 contains 13 residues when both ends are counted. This CDR3 is CASSEATRAAEYL.

About this clonotype: It is likely a read error, because the conserved phenylalanine at the end of the CDR3 is missing. It is unclear where the CDR3 begins or ends on the DNA, so no DNA is shown, and the CDR3 is as TCRdb lists it. CDR3 loop: CASSPTQGRNTGE. V and J are TRBV7-9 and TRBJ1-5; TRBD1, as called in the table, went unchecked against the DNA. Germline values: CDR1 SEHNR, CDR2 FQNEAQ (reference sequence). The CDR3 is 13 residues long, counting both termini.

With respect to this clonotype: This is likely a read error, given that the CDR3 carries no conserved phenylalanine or tryptophan at its end. The DNA is omitted, as the CDR3 cannot be located on it reliably, and the CDR3 follows TCRdb's listing. The V gene is TRBV5-1, the J gene TRBJ2-1; TRBD1, as called in the table, went unchecked against the DNA. The CDR3 has 8 amino acids, counting both end residues. The germline V gene has CDR1 SGHRS and CDR2 YFSETQ. CDR3 region: CASSTGQV.

This chain links TRBV7-8 with TRBJ2-7; D is undetermined. The CDR3 length is 18 residues. Trimming removed 5 bases at V and 1 base at J, with 24 bases between. Per germline, CDR1 SGHVS and CDR2 FQNEAQ. The CDR3 loop reads CASSVHPDTQYFSYEQYV. The CDR3 region has the DNA TGTGCCAGCAGCGTACATCCCGACACGCAGTATTTTTCCTACGAGCAGTACGTC.

A word on this clonotype: The missing conserved phenylalanine or tryptophan at the end of this CDR3 makes a read error likely. The DNA is left out, because the CDR3 cannot be placed on it with certainty; the CDR3 is given as TCRdb lists it. This sequence joins TRBV7-2 and TRBJ2-3. The CDR3 is 13 amino acids in total, end residues counted. Germline CDR1 reads SGHTA; CDR2 reads FQGNSA. CDR3 sequence: CASSVAGTATPYY.

For this clonotype: As the CDR3 is not closed by the conserved phenylalanine or tryptophan, this likely results from a read error. The limits of the CDR3 on the DNA are not certain, so only TCRdb's listed CDR3 is given. The chain links TRBV7-8 to TRBJ2-3; the table's TRBD2 call for D was not verified on the DNA. Looked up from germline, CDR1 is SGHVS and CDR2 is FQNEAQ. Counting both end residues, the CDR3 totals 13 amino acids. CDR3 sequence reads: CASSEQLAGASDT.

The genes are TRBV7-9 and TRBJ1-6; maybe TRBD1 (5 bases). The ends were cut back, 3 bases at V and 14 bases at J, with 23 bases in the middle. This CDR3 has 16 residues. Germline lookup yields CDR1 SEHNR and CDR2 FQNEAQ (reference sequence). For the CDR3, the DNA is TGTGCCAGCAGCTTTCAAAGAAGCGGGGGGAACGATGCCCTCCACTTT. It translates to CASSFQRSGGNDALHF.

As concerns this clonotype: Since the CDR3 does not end with the conserved phenylalanine or tryptophan, this likely comes from a read error. It is unclear where the CDR3 begins or ends on the DNA, so no DNA is shown, and the CDR3 is as TCRdb lists it. The chain joins TRBV2 to TRBJ2-1; the D call in the table, TRBD1, was not verified against the DNA. The CDR3 spans 13 amino acids, including both terminal residues. Germline CDR1 reads SNHLY; CDR2 reads FYNNEI. The CDR3 loop is CASGVGGTVTRYL.

This chain links TRBV19 with TRBJ2-3; TRBD1 aligns across 9 bases. The J call may be mistaken, given a closer DNA end match to TRBJ2-1. The CDR3 length is 15 residues. Germline assignment: CDR1 LNHDA and CDR2 SQIVND (reference sequence). For the CDR3, the DNA is TGTGCCAGTAGTGGGACAGGGACTGCTTCCAATACGCAGTTCTTC. It specifies CASSGTGTASNTQFF.

CDR3 sequence (DNA): TGTGCCAGCAGCTTTCATGGAGGTCGGAATGCCCTTTACTACGAGCAGTACGTC. It yields the protein CASSFHGGRNALYYEQYV. The chain uses TRBV7-8 and TRBJ2-7; TRBD2 is a possible D gene (5 bases). V was pared by 3 bases and J by 3 bases, with 24 bases between. CDR3 length equals 18 residues. Germline V gene lookup returns CDR1 SGHVS and CDR2 FQNEAQ.